The rows below give T cell receptor beta chains drawn from one sample of a study of metastatic and nonmetastatic thyroid tumors. With MiXCR, TCRdb reprocessed the PCR reads. The repertoire holds some 37,000 clones, with more than 45% as singletons. Sequencing used tumor tissue. The source of these receptors is a male donor with papillary thyroid cancer or a benign thyroid nodule (not recorded which). Some clones in this sample may be carry-over from other donors' samples. Each CDR3 is given with its conserved first and last residue. A D gene is named only where the DNA matches it firmly. Not all rows give a size; the values are once, few, many and, for expanded clones, a class.

>TRBV28|TRBD1|NA|TRBJ1-5
CASSPTETGNQPQHF
TGTGCCAGCAGTCCAACCGAGACAGGGAATCAGCCCCAGCATTTT
>TRBV28|TRBD1|NA|TRBJ2-4
CASGPGTGRTKNIQYF
TGTGCCAGCGGACCCGGGACAGGGAGGACCAAAAACATTCAGTACTTC
>TRBV29-1|NA|NA|TRBJ2-2
CSVGWGPNTGELFF
TGCAGCGTTGGGTGGGGTCCGAACACCGGGGAGCTGTTTTTT
>TRBV20-1|NA|NA|TRBJ2-3
CSVRVDTQYF
TGCAGTGTTAGGGTGGATACGCAGTATTTT
>TRBV20-1|TRBD2|NA|TRBJ2-3
CSARAGGTRSTDTQYF
TGCAGTGCTAGAGCGGGGGGGACAAGAAGCACAGATACGCAGTATTTT
>TRBV6-1|NA|few|TRBJ2-2
CASRGGGNTGELFF
TGTGCCAGCAGAGGGGGAGGGAACACCGGGGAGCTGTTTTTT
>TRBV20-1|NA|once|TRBJ1-2
CSARGGPNYGYTF
TGCAGTGCTAGAGGTGGCCCAAACTATGGCTACACCTTC
>TRBV6-1|TRBD1|NA|TRBJ2-6
CASSAGQGDGANVLTF
TGTGCCAGCAGTGCGGGACAGGGGGACGGGGCCAACGTCCTGACTTTC
>TRBV29-1|NA|few|TRBJ1-1
CSDLQGEVAANTEAFF
TGCAGCGACCTCCAGGGTGAAGTCGCAGCGAACACTGAAGCTTTCTTT
>TRBV4-1|TRBD1|NA|TRBJ2-7
CASSRGTGGTYEQYF
TGCGCCAGCAGCCGAGGGACAGGCGGAACCTACGAGCAGTACTTC
>TRBV6-2/TRBV6-3|TRBD1|medium-sized|TRBJ2-2
CASSAGQGDTGELFF
TGTGCCAGCAGTGCTGGACAGGGGGACACCGGGGAGCTGTTTTTT
>TRBV6-1|TRBD1|NA|TRBJ2-1
CASSPFPGGQGSNEQFF
TGTGCCAGCAGTCCCTTCCCGGGTGGACAGGGTAGCAATGAGCAGTTCTTC
>TRBV20-1|TRBD1|NA|TRBJ2-7
CSARTGGYEQYF
TGCAGTGCTAGGACAGGGGGCTACGAGCAGTACTTC
>TRBV20-1|NA|NA|TRBJ2-7
CSAQGQAYEQYF
TGCAGTGCCCAGGGACAAGCCTACGAGCAGTACTTC
>TRBV19|TRBD2|NA|TRBJ2-1
CAIRRTSGGTLTYNEQFF
TGTGCCATCCGTAGGACTAGCGGGGGGACCCTTACCTACAATGAGCAGTTCTTC
>TRBV6-1|NA|NA|TRBJ1-6
CASSERGLLNSPLHF
TGTGCCAGCAGTGAAAGGGGACTGCTCAATTCACCCCTCCACTTT
>TRBV20-1|TRBD1|once|TRBJ1-2
CSATNPGQDYGYTF
TGCAGTGCTACCAACCCCGGACAGGACTATGGCTACACCTTC
>TRBV11-2|NA|NA|TRBJ2-1
CASRGTRYRAREQFF
TGTGCCAGCAGGGGGACACGGTACAGGGCACGTGAGCAGTTCTTC
>TRBV7-3|NA|once|TRBJ2-7
CASSDGGREQYF
TGTGCCAGCAGCGACGGGGGGCGAGAGCAGTACTTC
>TRBV30|NA|few|TRBJ2-2
CAWSEITGELFF
TGTGCCTGGAGTGAGATCACCGGGGAGCTGTTTTTT
>TRBV2|NA|once|TRBJ1-1
CASTLGGGWDYTEAFF
TGTGCCAGCACCTTGGGGGGGGGCTGGGATTACACTGAAGCTTTCTTT
>TRBV20-1|NA|NA|TRBJ2-2
CSAPTREYATGELFF
TGCAGTGCTCCGACTAGAGAGTACGCCACCGGGGAGCTGTTTTTT
>TRBV12-3/TRBV12-4|TRBD1|few|TRBJ1-1
CASTLTGGTEAFF
TGTGCCAGCACCTTAACAGGGGGCACTGAAGCTTTCTTT
>TRBV2|TRBD2|few|TRBJ2-7
CASREAGALYEQYF
TGTGCCAGCAGGGAAGCGGGAGCTCTTTACGAGCAGTACTTC
>TRBV6-1|TRBD1|few|TRBJ2-1
CASSAGQEGHNEQFF
TGTGCCAGCAGTGCGGGACAGGAGGGGCACAATGAGCAGTTCTTC
>TRBV6-2/TRBV6-3|NA|few|TRBJ1-5
CASSYPTVDQPQHF
TGTGCCAGCAGTTACCCGACAGTGGATCAGCCCCAGCATTTT
>TRBV6-1|TRBD2|NA|TRBJ2-7
CASSGQRGTSVSYEQYF
TGTGCCAGCAGTGGACAGCGCGGGACTAGTGTATCCTACGAGCAGTACTTC
>TRBV2|NA|large|TRBJ2-2
CASIFSWGYGDTPTGELFF
TGTGCCAGCATTTTTTCATGGGGTTACGGGGATACCCCAACCGGGGAGCTGTTTTTT
>TRBV6-1|TRBD1|NA|TRBJ1-2
CASSLSTGTVYGYTF
TGTGCCAGCAGTCTAAGTACCGGGACAGTTTATGGCTACACCTTC
>TRBV6-4|NA|few|TRBJ2-2
CASSDSETGELFF
TGTGCCAGCAGTGACTCCGAGACCGGGGAGCTGTTTTTT
>TRBV6-1|TRBD2|NA|TRBJ2-7
CASSASGGAQEQYF
TGTGCCAGCAGTGCTAGCGGGGGGGCACAAGAGCAGTACTTC
>TRBV6-5|NA|NA|TRBJ1-1
CASSSGDTEAFF
TGTGCCAGCAGTTCAGGGGACACTGAAGCTTTCTTT
>TRBV20-1|NA|NA|TRBJ2-1
CSARPRRREASEQFF
TGCAGTGCTAGACCCAGAAGGAGAGAAGCAAGTGAGCAGTTCTTC
>TRBV30|NA|NA|TRBJ2-7
CAWSGGYEQYF
TGTGCCTGGAGTGGGGGGTACGAGCAGTACTTC
>TRBV6-9|NA|few|TRBJ2-1
CASSYGGTYNEQFF
TGTGCCAGCAGTTATGGTGGGACCTACAATGAGCAGTTCTTC
>TRBV30|NA|NA|TRBJ1-5
CAWSVSRGQPQHF
TGTGCCTGGAGTGTATCGCGGGGTCAGCCCCAGCATTTT
>TRBV13|NA|NA|TRBJ1-4
CASTRGGTNEKLFF
TGTGCCAGCACCAGGGGTGGAACTAATGAAAAACTGTTTTTT
>TRBV11-3|NA|NA|TRBJ2-5
CASSLGWGGDGETQYF
TGTGCCAGCAGCTTAGGCTGGGGTGGGGATGGAGAGACCCAGTACTTC
>TRBV5-8|NA|NA|TRBJ1-2
CASSLNQVRGYGYTF
TGTGCCAGCAGCTTGAATCAGGTTCGAGGCTATGGCTACACCTTC
>TRBV20-1|NA|NA|TRBJ1-2
CSARDGTVGDYGYTF
TGCAGTGCTAGAGATGGGACTGTTGGTGACTATGGCTACACCTTC
>TRBV28|NA|NA|TRBJ1-2
CASLGAGLRFYGYTF
TGTGCCAGCCTCGGTGCAGGGTTGAGGTTCTATGGCTACACCTTC
>TRBV12-3/TRBV12-4|NA|few|TRBJ1-2
CASSLDSLLGYTF
TGTGCCAGCAGTCTTGACAGCCTCTTAGGCTACACCTTC
>TRBV28|TRBD2|few|TRBJ2-7
CATAGTSGNEQYF
TGTGCCACCGCCGGGACTAGCGGGAATGAGCAGTACTTC
>TRBV11-3|TRBD1|NA|TRBJ2-1
CASSPPTGLNEQSF
TGTGCCAGCAGCCCTCCGACAGGGCTCAATGAGCAGTCCTTC
>TRBV5-5|NA|NA|TRBJ2-7
CASSLPGAREQYF
TGTGCCAGCAGCTTACCTGGGGCGCGAGAGCAGTACTTC
>TRBV3-1|NA|NA|TRBJ2-7
CASRLTNREEQYF
TGTGCCAGCCGTCTAACTAACAGGGAAGAGCAGTACTTC
>TRBV5-1|NA|NA|TRBJ2-2
CASSLEAGNTGELFF
TGCGCCAGCAGCTTGGAAGCGGGTAACACCGGGGAGCTGTTTTTT
>TRBV5-6|NA|NA|TRBJ2-3
CASSFRGGHRATDTQYF
TGTGCCAGCAGCTTCAGGGGGGGACATCGGGCCACAGATACGCAGTATTTT
>TRBV20-1|TRBD2|NA|TRBJ2-7
CSAREEGGPGEQYF
TGCAGTGCTAGGGAGGAGGGAGGGCCTGGCGAGCAGTACTTC